Listed below are T cell receptor beta chains from one sample, sequenced in a study of blood T cell repertoires in COVID-19. Libraries were prepared by immunoSEQ multiplex PCR; TCRdb keeps only in-frame clonotypes and omits some of them. The table lists under 15,000 clones, about three quarters of them singletons. Input material: peripheral blood. The receptors originated from an elderly woman with acute or convalescent COVID-19. Each CDR3 is given with its conserved first and last residue. The order of the fields is V gene, clone size, J gene, D gene, CDR3 DNA, CDR3 protein. D genes are given only for firm matches. The listing skips clone size in some rows; elsewhere it reads once, few, many or a size class.

>TRBV9|NA|TRBJ2-3|TRBD2
TGTGCCAGCATCCTGGGGACTAGCGGGGGAGCGAAGCCCCGACGACTCACAGATACGCAGTATTTT
CASILGTSGGAKPRRLTDTQYF
>TRBV11-2|NA|TRBJ2-7|NA
TGTGCCAGCAGCCCTTCGACACCCGAGCAGTACTTC
CASSPSTPEQYF
>TRBV5-1|NA|TRBJ1-2|NA
TGCGCCAGCAGCACAGAGGGATATGGCTACACCTTC
CASSTEGYGYTF
>TRBV6-4|NA|TRBJ2-1|NA
TGTGCCAGCAGTGCTCTGCGCTATGAGCAGTTCTTC
CASSALRYEQFF
>TRBV11-3|NA|TRBJ2-1|TRBD2
TGTGCCAGCAGTCCCACCGGGGGGGCATATTCCTACAATGAGCAGTTCTTC
CASSPTGGAYSYNEQFF
>TRBV3-1/TRBV3-2|NA|TRBJ1-1|NA
TGTGCCAGCAGGACCTCCACCGGGAGGGTTGCTGAAGCTTTCTTT
CASRTSTGRVAEAFF
>TRBV5-4|NA|TRBJ2-5|NA
TGTGCCAGCAGCTTAGTCGGCCAAGAGACCCAGTACTTC
CASSLVGQETQYF
>TRBV7-3|NA|TRBJ1-1|NA
TGTGCCAGCAGCTTCGCACCTACTACTGAAGCTTTCTTT
CASSFAPTTEAFF
>TRBV2|NA|TRBJ1-6|NA
TGTGCCAGCAGTGGGCAAGGGGGTAATTCACCCCTCCACTTT
CASSGQGGNSPLHF
>TRBV10-3|NA|TRBJ1-2|TRBD1
TGTGCCATCAGTCCCCTAGGACAGGGGGCAACCTCCTTCTATGGCTACACCTTC
CAISPLGQGATSFYGYTF
>TRBV5-1|NA|TRBJ2-1|TRBD2
TGCGCCAGCAGCTCCCGGGTAGCGGGGGGGACATCCTACAATGAGCAGTTCTTC
CASSSRVAGGTSYNEQFF
>TRBV4-3|NA|TRBJ1-2|TRBD1
TGCGCCAGCAGCTCCCGACAGGGAGGCTACACCTTC
CASSSRQGGYTF
>TRBV7-2|NA|TRBJ2-1|TRBD1
TGTGCCAGCAGCCTCGGACAGGGCGACAATGAGCAGTTCTTC
CASSLGQGDNEQFF
>TRBV4-2|NA|TRBJ2-7|TRBD1
TGTGCCAGCAGCCAAGCCGGGACAGGGGTAAACGAGCAGTACTTC
CASSQAGTGVNEQYF
>TRBV5-6|few|TRBJ2-6|TRBD1
TGTGCCAGCAGCTTGGAGTGGGACAGGGCCTCTGGGGCCAACGTCCTGACTTTC
CASSLEWDRASGANVLTF